This TCR beta chain came from a study of PD-1 blockade in classical Hodgkin lymphoma. TCRdb keeps only in-frame clones here, not all; method: immunoSEQ multiplex PCR. Altogether approximately 13,000 clones are present, over 75% being singletons, with the ten largest covering more than 20%. V shed 4 bases, J shed 3 bases, and the junction held 3 bases outside the gene matches. CDR1 and CDR2 (germline): SGHRS, YFSETQ. The CDR3 is 14 amino acids. Each patient relapsed following autologous stem cell transplantation, and prior brentuximab vedotin exposure differed. The origin of this receptor is a human donor with classical Hodgkin lymphoma. The V call is TRBV5-1, the J call TRBJ1-4; 7 positions match TRBD1. This specimen was peripheral blood mononuclear cells (PBMCs), taken at baseline. The CDR3 DNA is TGCGCCAGCAGCACGGGACAGCCTAATGAAAAACTGTTTTTT. Its protein is CASSTGQPNEKLFF.